The 21 T cell receptor beta chains below all came from one sample that was sequenced in a study of blood T cell repertoires in COVID-19. This table comes from immunoSEQ multiplex PCR, and its TCRdb copy is limited to in-frame clones, with some not included. This sample has approximately 230,000 clones; around 83% occur once, and the top ten carry about 8.1%. The material sequenced was peripheral blood. These receptors were taken from an elderly man with acute or convalescent COVID-19.

V usage is TRBV5-1 and J usage is TRBJ2-2; 8 bases are a match to TRBD2. There are 15 residues in the CDR3. The V gene's germline CDR1 is SGHRS and CDR2 YFSETQ. The J segment lost 1 base and the V segment lost 3 bases, leaving 2 bases of the junction unmatched. The chain's CDR3 is CASSWGTRNTGELFF. For the CDR3, the DNA is TGCGCCAGCAGCTGGGGGACTAGGAACACCGGGGAGCTGTTTTTT.

J is TRBJ2-7 and V is TRBV2, with TRBD1 as a possible D gene (6 bases). CDR3 length: 14 residues. V dropped 4 bases and J dropped 3 bases, with 13 bases sitting between them. CDR1 SNHLY and CDR2 FYNNEI come from the germline V gene. The CDR3 DNA reads as TGTGCCAGCAGTGTTGGACAGCTGTTCTACGAGCAGTACTTC. Translated: CASSVGQLFYEQYF.

The chain is built from TRBV24-1 and TRBJ2-3; 7 bases line up with TRBD2. The trim removed 4 bases at V and 3 bases at J, leaving 9 bases unmatched. CDR3 length equals 16 residues. The V gene's germline CDR1 is KGHDR and CDR2 SFDVKD. For the CDR3, the DNA is TGTGCCACCAGTGAGAATAGGCGGGAGATAACAGATACGCAGTATTTT. Residues: CATSENRREITDTQYF.

The chain recombines TRBV6-1 with TRBJ2-7; possible D gene TRBD1, 5 bases. V shed 0 bases and J shed 4 bases, with 10 bases lying between them. This CDR3 is 14 amino acids long. In germline, CDR1 is MNHNS, CDR2 SASEGT. The CDR3: CASSEAGALYEQYF. DNA of the CDR3: TGTGCCAGCAGTGAAGCAGGGGCCCTATACGAGCAGTACTTC.

The J gene is TRBJ1-6, the V gene TRBV5-5, with TRBD1 identical over 7 bases. The CDR3 contains 15 residues. Trimming cost V 7 bases and J 2 bases; bases outside gene matches: 6. Per the germline V gene, CDR1 is SGHKS and CDR2 is YYEKEE (reference sequence). CDR3 region: CASRGTAAYNSPLHF. CDR3 nucleotides: TGTGCCAGCCGAGGGACAGCCGCCTATAATTCACCCCTCCACTTT.

The chain joins TRBV11-2 to TRBJ2-6; a weak D match, TRBD1 (5 bases). Germline CDR1 SGHAT, CDR2 FQNNGV. The CDR3 extends over 16 amino acids. V lost 6 bases, J lost 0 bases, and 12 bases lay in between. This CDR3 reads CASRSNRYSGANVLTF. CDR3 DNA sequence: TGTGCCAGCAGGTCAAACAGGTACTCTGGGGCCAACGTCCTGACTTTC. Full variable domain (rest looked up from reference TRBV11-2 and TRBJ2-6): EAGVAQSPRYKIIEKRQSVAFWCNPISGHATLYWYQQILGQGPKLLIQFQNNGVVDDSQLPKDRFSAERLKGVDSTLKIQPAKLEDSAVYLCASRSNRYSGANVLTFGAGSRLTVL.

CDR3 in amino acids: CASSVGTIYTEAFF. CDR3 sequence (DNA): TGTGCCAGTAGTGTCGGGACAATTTACACTGAAGCTTTCTTT. This sequence joins TRBV19 and TRBJ1-1; D is perhaps TRBD1 (6 bases). This CDR3 has 14 residues. Germline-derived CDR1 and CDR2 are LNHDA and SQIVND (reference sequence). The germline V and J ends were trimmed by 5 bases and 3 bases, with 13 bases remaining between them.

This clone came up a few times. The chain carries TRBV14 and TRBJ1-6; D possibly corresponds to TRBD1 (5 bases). The germline V gene encodes CDR1 SGHDN and CDR2 FVKESK. CDR3 length: 17 amino acids. V was clipped by 1 base and J by 10 bases, with 20 bases between them. CDR3 sequence reads: CASSQAPRQTFQSPLHF. As DNA, the CDR3 is TGTGCCAGCAGCCAAGCCCCGAGACAGACGTTCCAATCACCCCTCCACTTT.

The CDR3 loop reads CASSLVGQGLYEQYF. In nucleotides, the CDR3 is TGTGCCAGCAGCTTGGTGGGACAGGGGCTCTACGAGCAGTACTTC. The chain is built from TRBV5-8 and TRBJ2-7, with 10 bases identical to TRBD1. CDR3 size: 15 residues. The V and J ends lost 0 bases and 3 bases, in that order; junction bases with no gene match: 3. Germline V gene sequence: CDR1 SGHTS, CDR2 YDEGEE.

The gene calls are TRBV5-1 and TRBJ1-1, with 8 bases aligning to TRBD1. V was pared by 4 bases and J by 0 bases, with 8 bases of the junction left unmatched. The CDR3 sequence is 16 residues long. Germline V gene data show CDR1 as SGHRS and CDR2 as YFSETQ. CDR3 nucleotide sequence: TGCGCCAGCAGCCCAAGGGGGGGACAGGTGAACACTGAAGCTTTCTTT. It encodes CASSPRGGQVNTEAFF.

The V call is TRBV10-1, the J call TRBJ2-1, with 16 bases that match TRBD2. J was trimmed by 4 bases and V by 2 bases; bases with no gene match: 2. Looked up from germline, CDR1 is WNHNN and CDR2 is SYGVQD (reference sequence). This CDR3 is 17 amino acids long. In nucleotides, the CDR3 is TGCGCCAGCAGTGAGGGGACTAGCGGGAGGGGATACAATGAGCAGTTCTTC. This gives the protein CASSEGTSGRGYNEQFF.

The gene calls are TRBV2 and TRBJ2-3; D is perhaps TRBD2 (5 bases). CDR3 size: 12 residues. V was cut by 4 bases and J by 6 bases, with 8 bases left in between. The V gene's germline CDR1 is SNHLY and CDR2 FYNNEI. The chain's CDR3 is CASSVSEDTQYF. DNA for the CDR3: TGTGCCAGCAGTGTTAGCGAGGATACGCAGTATTTT.

The chain is built from TRBV5-5 and TRBJ1-5; 7 nucleotides align to TRBD1. The CDR3 has 14 amino acids. V shed 2 bases, J shed 3 bases, and the junction held 2 bases outside the gene matches. The germline CDR1 and CDR2 sequences are SGHKS and YYEKEE (reference sequence). In nucleotides, the CDR3 is TGTGCCAGCAGCTTTACAGGGGACAATCAGCCCCAGCATTTT. Translating it yields CASSFTGDNQPQHF.

This clone was observed a single time. The chain joins TRBV14 to TRBJ2-5; a weak D match, TRBD1 (5 bases). Germline CDR1 and CDR2: SGHDN and FVKESK. The CDR3 runs to 13 residues. With 4 bases removed from V and 4 bases from J, the gap between germline ends came to 10 bases. This CDR3 reads CASSRPGIETQYF. CDR3 nucleotide sequence: TGTGCCAGCAGCCGACCAGGGATAGAGACCCAGTACTTC.

This clone was detected only once. V is TRBV7-8 and J is TRBJ1-2; TRBD1 agrees at 8 bases. This CDR3 region has 16 residues. Germline values: CDR1 SGHVS, CDR2 FQNEAQ. V shed 5 bases and J 2 bases; nucleotides not matched to a gene: 10. CDR3 nucleotides: TGTGCCAGCAGCACGCCGGGACAGGAAGGAAACTATGGCTACACCTTC. This translates into CASSTPGQEGNYGYTF. Combining the CDR3 with reference TRBV7-8 and TRBJ1-2 gives the whole variable domain GAGVSQSPRYKVAKRGQDVALRCDPISGHVSLFWYQQALGQGPEFLTYFQNEAQLDKSGLPSDRFFAERPEGSVSTLKIQRTQQEDSAVYLCASSTPGQEGNYGYTFGSGTRLTVV.

The V call is TRBV28, the J call TRBJ1-4; 7 bases are a match to TRBD1. This CDR3 spans 16 amino acids. From germline, CDR1 is MDHEN and CDR2 SYDVKM. The trim removed 5 bases at V and 5 bases at J, leaving 11 bases unmatched. The CDR3 is CASSPGAVTGNEKLFF. The CDR3, as DNA: TGTGCCAGCAGTCCCGGTGCGGTGACAGGGAATGAAAAACTGTTTTTT.

The V call is TRBV28, the J call TRBJ1-6, with D possibly matching TRBD1 (6 bases). Germline V gives CDR1 MDHEN, CDR2 SYDVKM. Trimming shortened V by 7 bases and J by 16 bases, and 23 bases separated the two germline ends. This CDR3 is built from 14 residues. This CDR3 is CASKSGNGGRPLHF. As DNA, the CDR3 is TGTGCCAGCAAGTCTGGGAATGGGGGCCGCCCTCTCCACTTT.

This chain joins TRBV5-6 and TRBJ1-2, with D possibly matching TRBD1 (6 bases). V was clipped by 2 bases and J by 2 bases, with 10 bases between them. The CDR3 runs to 14 residues. CDR1 is SGHDT and CDR2 is YYEEEE in the germline V gene. The CDR3 region is CASSLRGGNYGYTF. DNA for the CDR3: TGTGCCAGCAGCTTACGCGGGGGCAACTATGGCTACACCTTC.

A remark on this clone: Other nucleotide sequences in the sample specify the same CDR3. The chain is built from TRBV5-1 and TRBJ2-7; TRBD1 agrees at 7 bases. The J segment lost 5 bases and the V segment lost 0 bases, leaving 8 bases of the junction unmatched. CDR3 size: 15 residues. Germline V gene sequence: CDR1 SGHRS, CDR2 YFSETQ. The CDR3 is CASSLEGQGVHEQYF. The CDR3, as DNA: TGCGCCAGCAGCTTGGAAGGTCAGGGGGTCCACGAGCAGTACTTC.

The chain carries TRBV29-1 and TRBJ2-7; maybe TRBD1 (5 bases). The ends were cut back, 4 bases at V and 3 bases at J, with 10 bases in the middle. CDR3 length: 12 residues. CDR1 is SQVTM and CDR2 is ANQGSEA in the germline V gene. In nucleotides, the CDR3 is TGCAGCGTTGTTGGCAGGGTCTACGAGCAGTACTTC. This encodes CSVVGRVYEQYF.

The genes are TRBV9 and TRBJ1-6; 7 bases match TRBD1. CDR1 is SGDLS and CDR2 is YYNGEE in the germline V gene. V shed 1 base and J 7 bases; nucleotides not matched to a gene: 5. The CDR3 covers 15 residues. The chain's CDR3 is CASSVKGRGNSPLHF. The CDR3 DNA reads as TGTGCCAGCAGCGTAAAGGGCAGGGGGAATTCACCCCTCCACTTT.